The 9 T cell receptor beta chains listed next were all sequenced from one sample in a study of OX40 agonist ivuxolimab in advanced cancers. Assay: immunoSEQ multiplex PCR; the TCRdb copy retains only in-frame clones and omits some. The sample has 13,000 to 15,000 clones; more than 65% are singletons. This material consisted of CD4+ or CD8+ T cells sorted from blood, taken in a trial of the OX40 agonist ivuxolimab. These receptors originate from an adult with an advanced solid tumor such as melanoma, head and neck, liver or kidney cancer.

The rearrangement links TRBV5-1 to TRBJ1-2; D gene ambiguous. In germline, CDR1 is SGHRS, CDR2 YFSETQ. This CDR3 contains 16 residues. V was shortened by 0 bases and J by 4 bases, with 16 bases between the two germline ends. CDR3 residues: CASSLDTTYLLYGYTF. DNA for the CDR3: TGCGCCAGCAGCTTGGACACCACCTACCTCCTCTATGGCTACACCTTC. Full variable domain (remainder filled in from reference TRBV5-1 and TRBJ1-2): KAGVTQTPRYLIKTRGQQVTLSCSPISGHRSVSWYQQTPGQGLQFLFEYFSETQRNKGNFPGRFSGRQFSNSRSEMNVSTLELGDSALYLCASSLDTTYLLYGYTFGSGTRLTVV.

The chain has TRBV9 and TRBJ2-1; TRBD1 matches at 7 bases. CDR1 is SGDLS, CDR2 YYNGEE, per germline. There are 15 residues in the CDR3. Trimming cost V 4 bases and J 8 bases; bases outside gene matches: 12. CDR3 nucleotides: TGTGCCAGCAGCCCCGTCGGGCAGGGGGAGTATGAGCAGTTCTTC. It codes for CASSPVGQGEYEQFF.

V gene TRBV9 combines with J gene TRBJ2-3; 12 nucleotides line up with TRBD2. Germline V CDR1 and CDR2: SGDLS, YYNGEE. This CDR3 has 19 residues. Germline trimming cut 3 bases from V and 0 bases from J; bases unmatched to any gene: 11. The CDR3 sequence: CASSGTLAGGSWSTDTQYF. CDR3 nucleotide sequence: TGTGCCAGCAGCGGTACACTAGCGGGAGGTAGCTGGAGCACAGATACGCAGTATTTT.

The rearrangement links TRBV6-5 to TRBJ2-1, with a possible D match to TRBD2 (6 bases). The length of the CDR3 is 14 residues. Germline CDR1 and CDR2: MNHEY and SVGAGI. V lost 8 bases and J lost 5, with 16 bases in between. The CDR3 is CASAPLAGHNEQFF. As DNA, the CDR3 is TGTGCCAGCGCCCCTCTGGCGGGGCACAATGAGCAGTTCTTC.

The gene calls are TRBV10-3 and TRBJ2-2; TRBD1 matches 7 bases. This CDR3 has 17 residues. Germline CDR1 ENHRY, CDR2 SYGVKD. V lost 0 bases, J lost 1 base, and 5 bases stayed unmatched. CDR3: CAISESETGKNTGELFF. CDR3 sequence (DNA): TGTGCCATCAGTGAGTCTGAGACAGGGAAGAACACCGGGGAGCTGTTTTTT.

This clone appeared a few times. The chain couples TRBV29-1 to TRBJ1-5, with D hard to call. V lost 5 bases and J lost 0, with 14 bases in between. The length of the CDR3 is 15 residues. Germline CDR1 is SQVTM and CDR2 is ANQGSEA. The CDR3 reads CSVLSGDNSNQPQHF. The CDR3, as DNA: TGCAGCGTTTTATCGGGAGACAATAGCAATCAGCCCCAGCATTTT.

The chain recombines TRBV7-8 with TRBJ2-7; 11 nucleotides line up with TRBD2. This CDR3 is built from 18 residues. CDR1 is SGHVS and CDR2 is FQNEAQ in the germline V gene. The V and J ends lost 3 bases and 2 bases, in that order; junction bases with no gene match: 12. The CDR3 nucleotides read TGTGCCAGCAGCTTTTCAAGAACTAGCGGGAGTAGGACCTACGAGCAGTACTTC. Residues: CASSFSRTSGSRTYEQYF. Combining the CDR3 with reference TRBV7-8 and TRBJ2-7 gives the whole variable domain GAGVSQSPRYKVAKRGQDVALRCDPISGHVSLFWYQQALGQGPEFLTYFQNEAQLDKSGLPSDRFFAERPEGSVSTLKIQRTQQEDSAVYLCASSFSRTSGSRTYEQYFGPGTRLTVT.

The CDR3 nucleotides are TGTGCCAGTTCGGGTTCAACCTACGAGCAGTACTTC. Translation gives CASSGSTYEQYF. V gene TRBV19 combines with J gene TRBJ2-5; D ambiguous. The end of the DNA fits TRBJ2-7 better, so the J call may be wrong. From germline, CDR1 is LNHDA and CDR2 SQIVND (reference sequence). The CDR3 length is 12 residues.

This chain uses TRBV16 with TRBJ2-7; D gene unclear. CDR3 length: 11 residues. The germline V gene encodes CDR1 KGHSY and CDR2 FQNENV. Trimming took off 2 bases at V and 2 bases at J, with 1 base between the two ends. CDR3 protein: CASSQAYEQYF. The CDR3 DNA follows: TGTGCCAGCAGCCAAGCCTACGAGCAGTACTTC.